These 30 T cell receptor beta chains originate from one sample sequenced in a study of technical replicates of blood from four donors. Here immunoSEQ multiplex PCR was the method, and the copy in TCRdb shows in-frame clones only, minus some. Here the sample spans around 100,000 clones, around 93% being singletons. The sequenced material came from T cells isolated from PBMCs. These receptors all stem from a human donor in good health.

V is TRBV20-1 and J is TRBJ1-2; D is unresolved. Germline V gene sequence: CDR1 DFQATT, CDR2 SNEGSKA (reference sequence). The V end lost 6 bases, the J end lost 3 bases, and 8 bases lay between the germline ends. This CDR3 has 11 amino acids. The CDR3 nucleotides read TGCAGTGCAATAACAGACTATGGCTACACCTTC. Amino acids: CSAITDYGYTF.

The CDR3 protein is CASSLAGPEQYF. The CDR3 DNA is TGCGCCAGCTCCCTGGCGGGCCCCGAGCAGTACTTC. The V call is TRBV5-1, the J call TRBJ2-7, with D perhaps TRBD2 (5 bases). The ends were cut back, 7 bases at V and 6 bases at J, with 14 bases in the middle. This CDR3 region has 12 residues. The germline gives CDR1 SGHRS, CDR2 YFSETQ.

Turning to this clone: Its ends do not fully match the called genes, so a read error is possible. The CDR3 sequence: CASTLDGGGPDEQYF. DNA for the CDR3: TGTGCCAGCACCTTAGATGGGGGAGGGCCTGACGAGCAGTACTTC. This chain uses TRBV11-3 with TRBJ2-7; 7 bases map to TRBD2. The length of the CDR3 is 15 residues. Germline-derived CDR1 and CDR2 are SGHNT and YENEEA.

The rearrangement joins TRBV30 to TRBJ1-5; D unresolved. The CDR3 extends over 15 amino acids. Germline CDR1 and CDR2: GTSNPN and SVGIG (reference sequence). V was cut by 0 bases and J by 4 bases, with 13 bases left in between. DNA of the CDR3: TGTGCCTGGAGTGTATCTTTAGGAGGTAATCAGCCCCAGCATTTT. Translating gives CAWSVSLGGNQPQHF.

This sequence joins TRBV2 and TRBJ2-5, with D perhaps matching TRBD1 (5 bases). Trimming pared 6 bases from V and 4 bases from J, leaving 15 bases between. CDR3 size: 14 residues. Germline CDR1 SNHLY, CDR2 FYNNEI. This chain's CDR3 is CASRPTRAPETQYF. CDR3 DNA: TGTGCCAGCAGACCAACCAGGGCCCCAGAGACCCAGTACTTC.

The V call is TRBV5-8, the J call TRBJ2-1; no reliable D call. Germline V gives CDR1 SGHTS, CDR2 YDEGEE. Trimming removed 4 bases at V and 0 bases at J, with 11 bases between. The CDR3 is 15 amino acids. The DNA of the CDR3 is TGTGCCAGCAGCCCACCCCAGCGCTCCTACAATGAGCAGTTCTTC. Residues: CASSPPQRSYNEQFF.

The genes are TRBV19 and TRBJ2-2; 8 nucleotides line up with TRBD1. The CDR3 has 16 residues. The germline V gene encodes CDR1 LNHDA and CDR2 SQIVND (reference sequence). V lost 4 bases to trimming and J lost 1 base; unmatched junction nucleotides: 5. The chain's CDR3 is CASSSIGTGNTGELFF. The CDR3 bases are TGTGCCAGTAGTAGTATCGGGACAGGGAACACCGGGGAGCTGTTTTTT.

This clone occurred once. The chain carries TRBV14 and TRBJ2-1; D remains unclear. Germline V gene data show CDR1 as SGHDN and CDR2 as FVKESK. The CDR3 has 13 residues. Trimming stripped 1 base from V and 9 bases from J, with 10 bases between. CDR3 region: CASSQVSPGEQFF. The CDR3 nucleotides are TGTGCCAGCAGCCAAGTGAGCCCGGGTGAGCAGTTCTTC.

V gene TRBV19 combines with J gene TRBJ1-1; a possible D gene is TRBD1 (6 bases). The CDR3 totals 18 residues. Per the germline V gene, CDR1 is LNHDA and CDR2 is SQIVND (reference sequence). With 3 bases removed from V and 1 base from J, the gap between germline ends came to 21 bases. CDR3 sequence: CASSMGLLLGRGNTEAFF. The CDR3 bases are TGTGCCAGTAGTATGGGCTTATTGCTAGGCAGGGGGAACACTGAAGCTTTCTTT.

This chain links TRBV2 with TRBJ2-6; 9 bases are shared with TRBD1. CDR3 length equals 18 residues. Losses at the gene ends were 9 bases for V and 2 bases for J; bases not matched to a gene: 14. In germline, CDR1 is SNHLY, CDR2 FYNNEI. CDR3 in amino acids: CAREKTGTGLTGANVLTF. The CDR3 region has the DNA TGTGCCAGAGAAAAAACCGGGACAGGGTTAACTGGGGCCAACGTCCTGACTTTC. Based on the CDR3 plus reference TRBV2 and TRBJ2-6, the full variable domain is EPEVTQTPSHQVTQMGQEVILRCVPISNHLYFYWYRQILGQKVEFLVSFYNNEISEKSEIFDDQFSVERPDGSNFTLKIRSTKLEDSAMYFCAREKTGTGLTGANVLTFGAGSRLTVL.

This chain uses TRBV18 with TRBJ2-7; D perhaps matches TRBD1 (7 bases). Per the germline V gene, CDR1 is KGHSH and CDR2 is LQKENI. V gave up 6 bases and J gave up 6 bases, with 15 bases separating them. The CDR3 runs to 13 residues. The CDR3 DNA is TGTGCCAGCTCTCCGGAGGGGGCATCCGAGCAGTACTTC. It yields the protein CASSPEGASEQYF.

Concerning this clone itself: The junction departs from the called germline gene at one end, perhaps through a read error. V usage is TRBV19 and J usage is TRBJ2-3, with TRBD2 matching 8 bases. Germline V lookup: CDR1 LNHDA, CDR2 SQIVND (reference sequence). The CDR3 runs to 15 residues. The CDR3 here is CASRIAGISTDTQYF. The CDR3 nucleotides read TGTGCCAGTAGGATAGCGGGAATAAGCACAGATACGCAGTATTTT.

The chain is built from TRBV10-1 and TRBJ1-2, with TRBD1 matching 7 bases. Germline CDR1 WNHNN, CDR2 SYGVQD (reference sequence). The CDR3 has 13 amino acids. With V trimmed by 4 bases and J by 8 bases, 7 bases remained unmatched. CDR3 in amino acids: CASSGNRGGGYTF. The CDR3 DNA sequence: TGCGCCAGCAGTGGGAACAGGGGAGGAGGCTACACCTTC.

The chain links TRBV5-1 to TRBJ2-7, with 8 bases that match TRBD1. This CDR3 is 14 amino acids long. Per germline, CDR1 SGHRS and CDR2 YFSETQ. The ends lost 7 bases at V and 2 bases at J; junction bases unmatched: 8. As DNA, the CDR3 is TGCGCCAGCTACCCAGGACAGGGCCCCTACGAGCAGTACTTC. Translation: CASYPGQGPYEQYF.

The V call is TRBV19, the J call TRBJ2-7, with D tentatively TRBD2 (7 bases). CDR1 LNHDA and CDR2 SQIVND come from the germline V gene (reference sequence). The CDR3 is made up of 15 amino acids. The germline V and J ends were trimmed by 2 bases and 3 bases, with 14 bases remaining between them. CDR3 protein: CASSISPGGSYEQYF. CDR3 sequence (DNA): TGTGCCAGTAGTATAAGTCCGGGGGGCAGCTACGAGCAGTACTTC.

The rearrangement uses TRBV7-3 and TRBJ2-3; tentative D call: TRBD2 (5 bases). The CDR3 is 17 residues long. Germline CDR1 reads SGHTA; CDR2 reads FQGTGA. Trimming left V 0 bases short and J 0 bases short, with 13 bases between. The CDR3 loop reads CASSLTGSGGSTDTQYF. The CDR3 DNA reads as TGTGCCAGCAGCTTAACCGGAAGCGGAGGAAGCACAGATACGCAGTATTTT.

The chain is built from TRBV21-1 and TRBJ2-3; the DNA was not compared with TRBD2, the D call given in the table. TRBV21-1 is tagged as a pseudogene. The CDR3 spans 14 residues. CDR3: CASSKSPRGDTQYF. The DNA of the CDR3 is TGTGCCAGCAGCAAAAGCCCCCGCGGAGATACGCAGTATTTT.

The chain joins TRBV28 to TRBJ1-2, with 8 bases identical to TRBD1. Losses at the gene ends were 5 bases for V and 4 bases for J; bases not matched to a gene: 9. This CDR3 contains 15 residues. Germline V gene sequence: CDR1 MDHEN, CDR2 SYDVKM. The CDR3 here is CASSVPTGGGYGYTF. CDR3 DNA: TGTGCCAGCAGTGTACCTACAGGGGGAGGCTATGGCTACACCTTC.

This chain joins TRBV2 and TRBJ2-4; 9 nucleotides line up with TRBD1. This CDR3 spans 12 amino acids. The junction had 5 bases not matched to a gene; V was cut back by 10 bases and J by 7 bases. Germline CDR1 is SNHLY and CDR2 is FYNNEI. The CDR3 loop reads CANRDRDNIQYF. In DNA, the CDR3 is TGTGCCAACCGGGACAGGGATAACATTCAGTACTTC.

The V call is TRBV29-1, the J call TRBJ1-2, with TRBD1 matching over 7 bases. The junction had 10 bases not matched to a gene; V was cut back by 6 bases and J by 6 bases. The germline CDR1 and CDR2 sequences are SQVTM and ANQGSEA. The CDR3 is 13 residues long. CDR3 nucleotides: TGCAGCGTCGATCAAAGGGGGCTGCATGGCTACACCTTC. The encoded protein is CSVDQRGLHGYTF.

The gene calls are TRBV7-2 and TRBJ2-7; 7 positions match TRBD2. The CDR3 loop spans 14 amino acids. The germline V gene has CDR1 SGHTA and CDR2 FQGNSA. The ends lost 4 bases at V and 2 bases at J; junction bases unmatched: 5. CDR3 sequence: CASSSLSGAYEQYF. Written as DNA, the CDR3 is TGTGCCAGCAGCTCATTAAGCGGGGCCTACGAGCAGTACTTC.

The DNA for the CDR3 is TGTGCCTGGAGTGCAGGCGACAGGGGTGCTCAGCCCCAGCATTTT. Protein product: CAWSAGDRGAQPQHF. J is TRBJ1-5 and V is TRBV30; 8 bases are shared with TRBD1. CDR3 size: 15 residues. CDR1 and CDR2 (germline): GTSNPN, SVGIG (reference sequence). V was clipped by 1 base and J by 6 bases; unmatched bases: 8.

The chain couples TRBV6-1 to TRBJ2-7, with D unclear. The V and J ends lost 4 bases and 3 bases respectively, with 7 bases between them. Germline assignment: CDR1 MNHNS and CDR2 SASEGT. This CDR3 is 12 amino acids long. The CDR3 DNA follows: TGTGCCAGCAGTGCGACAATCTACGAGCAGTACTTC. It encodes CASSATIYEQYF.

The chain employs TRBV6-5 and TRBJ2-1; D remains ambiguous. Per the germline V gene, CDR1 is MNHEY and CDR2 is SVGAGI. The CDR3 spans 12 residues. The V and J ends lost 5 bases and 6 bases respectively, with 8 bases between them. The CDR3 loop is CASSPPSNEQFF. The CDR3 bases are TGTGCCAGCAGTCCGCCTAGCAATGAGCAGTTCTTC.

The chain uses TRBV13 and TRBJ1-5; TRBD1 matches at 7 bases. The V segment lost 4 bases and the J segment 0 bases; nucleotides outside the gene matches: 3. The CDR3 contains 15 residues. The germline CDR1 and CDR2 sequences are PRHDT and FYEKMQ (reference sequence). The CDR3 region has the DNA TGTGCCAGCAGCTACAGGGGTTTTAGCAATCAGCCCCAGCATTTT. This translates into CASSYRGFSNQPQHF.

The rearrangement links TRBV28 to TRBJ1-2; 7 bases agree with TRBD1. Unmatched junction bases numbered 15, after V lost 7 bases and J lost 7 bases. Per the germline V gene, CDR1 is MDHEN and CDR2 is SYDVKM. The CDR3 totals 15 residues. Written as DNA, the CDR3 is TGTGCCAGCACAACACTGGACAGGTCCAGGAGTGGCTACACCTTC. Protein sequence: CASTTLDRSRSGYTF.

The chain's CDR3 is CASSLGTAFTDTQYF. In nucleotides, the CDR3 is TGCGCCAGCAGCCTAGGGACTGCATTCACAGATACGCAGTATTTT. This sequence joins TRBV5-1 and TRBJ2-3, with D tentatively TRBD2 (6 bases). With 4 bases removed from V and 2 bases from J, the gap between germline ends came to 14 bases. This CDR3 spans 15 amino acids. Germline V gene sequence: CDR1 SGHRS, CDR2 YFSETQ.

The chain recombines TRBV6-5 with TRBJ1-2; 9 bases agree with TRBD1. This CDR3 comprises 14 residues. Per the germline V gene, CDR1 is MNHEY and CDR2 is SVGAGI. V shed 6 bases, J shed 3 bases, and the junction held 5 bases outside the gene matches. CDR3 in DNA: TGTGCCAGCAGGGGGGACAGGGCCTACTATGGCTACACCTTC. Translating gives CASRGDRAYYGYTF.

This clone was counted once. The V call is TRBV6-5, the J call TRBJ2-1; D remains unclear. The CDR3 has 14 residues. Trimming removed 5 bases from V and 0 bases from J, with 8 bases in between. In germline, CDR1 is MNHEY, CDR2 SVGAGI. The CDR3 spells CASSRFSSYNEQFF. Written as DNA, the CDR3 is TGTGCCAGCAGTCGGTTTAGCTCCTACAATGAGCAGTTCTTC.

This sequence joins TRBV6-5 and TRBJ1-2, with D uncertain. The V end lost 2 bases, the J end lost 0 bases, and 10 bases lay between the germline ends. CDR3 length: 15 amino acids. Germline CDR1 is MNHEY and CDR2 is SVGAGI. The CDR3: CASSYLEAANYGYTF. The CDR3 DNA sequence: TGTGCCAGCAGTTACCTGGAGGCCGCTAACTATGGCTACACCTTC.